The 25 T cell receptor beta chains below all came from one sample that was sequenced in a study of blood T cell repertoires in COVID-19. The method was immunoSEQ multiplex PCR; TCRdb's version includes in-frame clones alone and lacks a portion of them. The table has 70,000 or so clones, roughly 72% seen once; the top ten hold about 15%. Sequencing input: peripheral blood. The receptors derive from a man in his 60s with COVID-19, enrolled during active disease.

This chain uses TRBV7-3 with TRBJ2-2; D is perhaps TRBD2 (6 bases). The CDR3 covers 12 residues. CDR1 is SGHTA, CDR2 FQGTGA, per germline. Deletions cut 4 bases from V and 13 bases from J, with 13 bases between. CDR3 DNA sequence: TGTGCCAGCAGCTCCCCGGGACTCGCGCTGTTTTTT. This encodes CASSSPGLALFF.

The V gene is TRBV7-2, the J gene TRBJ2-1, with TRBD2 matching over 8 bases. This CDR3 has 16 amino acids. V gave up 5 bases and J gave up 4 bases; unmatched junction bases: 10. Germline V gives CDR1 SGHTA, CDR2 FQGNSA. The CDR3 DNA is TGTGCCAGCAGCCCCCCGGGGGGGCCCCTATACAATGAGCAGTTCTTC. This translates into CASSPPGGPLYNEQFF.

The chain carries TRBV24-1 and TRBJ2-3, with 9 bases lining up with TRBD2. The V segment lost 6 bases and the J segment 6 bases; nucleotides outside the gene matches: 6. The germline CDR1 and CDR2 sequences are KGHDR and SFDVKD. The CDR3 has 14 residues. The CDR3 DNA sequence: TGTGCCACCAGTATTAGCGGGAGACCTGATACGCAGTATTTT. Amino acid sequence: CATSISGRPDTQYF.

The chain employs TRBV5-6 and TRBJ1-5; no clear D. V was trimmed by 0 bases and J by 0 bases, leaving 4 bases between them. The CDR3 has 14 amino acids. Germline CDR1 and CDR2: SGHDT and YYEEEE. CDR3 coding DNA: TGTGCCAGCAGCTTGGCTGTTAGCAATCAGCCCCAGCATTTT. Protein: CASSLAVSNQPQHF.

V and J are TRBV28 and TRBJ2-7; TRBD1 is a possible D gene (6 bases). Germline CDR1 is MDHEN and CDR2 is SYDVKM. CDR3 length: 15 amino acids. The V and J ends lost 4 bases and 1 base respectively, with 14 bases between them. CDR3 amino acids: CASSYSKQGSYEQYF. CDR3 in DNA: TGTGCCAGCAGTTATTCGAAACAGGGTTCCTACGAGCAGTACTTC.

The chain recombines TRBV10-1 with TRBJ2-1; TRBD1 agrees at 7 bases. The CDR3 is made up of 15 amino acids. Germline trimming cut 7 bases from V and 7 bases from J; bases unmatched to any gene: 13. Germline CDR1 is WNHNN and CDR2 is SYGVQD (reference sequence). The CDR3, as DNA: TGCGCCAGCACCCCCCCAGACAGGGAAGGTAATGAGCAGTTCTTC. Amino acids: CASTPPDREGNEQFF.

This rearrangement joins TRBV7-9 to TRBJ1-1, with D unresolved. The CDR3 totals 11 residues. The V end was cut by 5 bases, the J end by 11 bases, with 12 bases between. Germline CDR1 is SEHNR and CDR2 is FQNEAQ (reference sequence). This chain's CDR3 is CASSAGPYAFF. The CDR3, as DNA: TGTGCCAGCAGCGCTGGGCCCTACGCTTTCTTT.

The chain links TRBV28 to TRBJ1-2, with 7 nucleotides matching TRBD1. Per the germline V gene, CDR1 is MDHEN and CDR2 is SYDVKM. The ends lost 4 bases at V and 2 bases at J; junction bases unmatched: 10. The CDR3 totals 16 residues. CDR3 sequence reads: CASSSQRTGGNYGYTF. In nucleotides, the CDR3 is TGTGCCAGCAGTTCACAAAGGACAGGCGGGAACTATGGCTACACCTTC.

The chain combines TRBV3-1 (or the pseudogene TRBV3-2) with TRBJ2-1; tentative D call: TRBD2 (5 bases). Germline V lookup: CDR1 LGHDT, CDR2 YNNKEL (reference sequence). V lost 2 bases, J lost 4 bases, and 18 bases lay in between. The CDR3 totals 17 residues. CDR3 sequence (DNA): TGTGCCAGCAGCCAATATCCTAAGAGCGGACCTTACAATGAGCAGTTCTTC. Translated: CASSQYPKSGPYNEQFF.

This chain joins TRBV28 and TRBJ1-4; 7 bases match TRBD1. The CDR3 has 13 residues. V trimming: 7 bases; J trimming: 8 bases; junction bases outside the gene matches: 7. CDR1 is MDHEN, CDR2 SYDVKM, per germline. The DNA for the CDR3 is TGTGCCAGCATTGGGGCAGGGGGGGAAAAACTGTTTTTT. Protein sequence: CASIGAGGEKLFF.

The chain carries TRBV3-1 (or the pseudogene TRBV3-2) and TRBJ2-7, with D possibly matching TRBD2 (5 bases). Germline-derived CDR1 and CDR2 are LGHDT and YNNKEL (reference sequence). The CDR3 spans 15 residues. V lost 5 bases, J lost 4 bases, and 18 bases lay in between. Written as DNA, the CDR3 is TGTGCCAGCAGCAAAACATCCGGGATTTTTTACGAGCAGTACTTC. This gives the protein CASSKTSGIFYEQYF.

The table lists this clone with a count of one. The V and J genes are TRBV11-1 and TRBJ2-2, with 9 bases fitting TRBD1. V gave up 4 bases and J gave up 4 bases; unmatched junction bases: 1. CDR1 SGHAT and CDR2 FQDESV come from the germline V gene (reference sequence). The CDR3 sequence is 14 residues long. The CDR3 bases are TGTGCCAGCAGCTCGGGACAGGGCACCGGGGAGCTGTTTTTT. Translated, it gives CASSSGQGTGELFF.

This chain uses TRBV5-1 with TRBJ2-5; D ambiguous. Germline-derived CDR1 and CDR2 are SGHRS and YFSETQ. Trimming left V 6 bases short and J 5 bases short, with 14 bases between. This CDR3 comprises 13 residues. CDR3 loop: CASKMTPQETQYF. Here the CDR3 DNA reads TGCGCCAGCAAAATGACTCCGCAGGAGACCCAGTACTTC.

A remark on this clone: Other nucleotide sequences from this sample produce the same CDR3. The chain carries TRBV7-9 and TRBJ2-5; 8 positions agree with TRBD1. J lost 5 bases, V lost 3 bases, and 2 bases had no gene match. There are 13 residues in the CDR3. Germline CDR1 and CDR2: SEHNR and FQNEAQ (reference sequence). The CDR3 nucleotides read TGTGCCAGCAGCTTCACAGGGGGGGAGACCCAGTACTTC. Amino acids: CASSFTGGETQYF.

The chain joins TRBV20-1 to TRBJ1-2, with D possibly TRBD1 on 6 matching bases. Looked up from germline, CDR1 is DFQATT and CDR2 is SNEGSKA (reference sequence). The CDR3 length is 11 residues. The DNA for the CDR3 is TGCAGAGCCAGGGGAGCCTATGGCTACACCTTC. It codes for CRARGAYGYTF.

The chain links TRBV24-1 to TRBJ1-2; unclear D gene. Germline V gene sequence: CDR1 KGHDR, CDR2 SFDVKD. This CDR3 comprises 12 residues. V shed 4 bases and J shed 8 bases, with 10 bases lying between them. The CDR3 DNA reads TGTGCCACCAGTGACCTGGAGGGAGGCTACACCTTC. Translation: CATSDLEGGYTF.

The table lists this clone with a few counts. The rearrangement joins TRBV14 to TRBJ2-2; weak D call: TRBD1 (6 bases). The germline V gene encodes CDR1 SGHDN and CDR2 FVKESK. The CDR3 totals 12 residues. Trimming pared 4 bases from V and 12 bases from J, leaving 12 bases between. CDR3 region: CASSLRQEKLFF. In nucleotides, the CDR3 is TGTGCCAGCAGCCTTCGACAGGAAAAGCTGTTTTTT.

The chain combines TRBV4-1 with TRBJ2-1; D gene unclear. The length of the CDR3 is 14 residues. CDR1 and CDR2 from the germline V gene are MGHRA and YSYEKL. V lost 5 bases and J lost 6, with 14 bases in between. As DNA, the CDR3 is TGCGCCAGCAGCGTGGGCAACCACGGCAATGAGCAGTTCTTC. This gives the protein CASSVGNHGNEQFF.

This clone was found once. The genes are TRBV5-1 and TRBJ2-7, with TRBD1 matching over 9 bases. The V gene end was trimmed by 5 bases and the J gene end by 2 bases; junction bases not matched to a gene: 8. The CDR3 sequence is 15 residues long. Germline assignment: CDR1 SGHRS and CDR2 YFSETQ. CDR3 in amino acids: CASRETGQGTYEQYF. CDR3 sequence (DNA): TGCGCCAGCAGAGAAACGGGACAGGGCACCTACGAGCAGTACTTC.

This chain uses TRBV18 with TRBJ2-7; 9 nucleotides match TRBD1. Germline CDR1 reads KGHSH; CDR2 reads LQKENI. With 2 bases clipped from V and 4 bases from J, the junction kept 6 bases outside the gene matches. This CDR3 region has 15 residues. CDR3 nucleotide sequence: TGTGCCAGCTCACCAAGGGGACAGGGAATATACGAGCAGTACTTC. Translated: CASSPRGQGIYEQYF.

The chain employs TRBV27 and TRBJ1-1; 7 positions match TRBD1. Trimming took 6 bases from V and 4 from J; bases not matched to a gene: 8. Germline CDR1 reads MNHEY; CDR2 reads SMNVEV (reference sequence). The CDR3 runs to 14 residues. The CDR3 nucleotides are TGTGCCAGCAGGTCTGTAGACAGGGTCACTGAAGCTTTCTTT. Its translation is CASRSVDRVTEAFF.

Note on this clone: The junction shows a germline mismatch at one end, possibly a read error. The CDR3 loop is CASSGVAGEGNEQFF. DNA for the CDR3: TGTGCCAGCTCGGGCGTAGCGGGAGAAGGTAATGAACAGTTCTTC. V and J are TRBV18 and TRBJ2-1, with 9 bases identical to TRBD2. CDR1 is KGHSH and CDR2 is LQKENI in the germline V gene. The CDR3 is 15 residues long.

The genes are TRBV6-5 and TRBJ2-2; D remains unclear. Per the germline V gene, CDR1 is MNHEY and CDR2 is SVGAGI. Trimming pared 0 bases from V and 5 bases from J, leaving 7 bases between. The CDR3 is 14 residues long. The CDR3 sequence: CASSYSGNTGELFF. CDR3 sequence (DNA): TGTGCCAGCAGTTACTCTGGCAATACCGGGGAGCTGTTTTTT.

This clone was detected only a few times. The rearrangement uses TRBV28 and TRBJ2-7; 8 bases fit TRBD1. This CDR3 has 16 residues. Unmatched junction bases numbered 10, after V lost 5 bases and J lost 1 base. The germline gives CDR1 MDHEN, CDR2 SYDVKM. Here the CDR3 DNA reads TGTGCCAGCAGTACTCGCAGGGGGCCCCCGTCCTACGAGCAGTACTTC. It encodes CASSTRRGPPSYEQYF.

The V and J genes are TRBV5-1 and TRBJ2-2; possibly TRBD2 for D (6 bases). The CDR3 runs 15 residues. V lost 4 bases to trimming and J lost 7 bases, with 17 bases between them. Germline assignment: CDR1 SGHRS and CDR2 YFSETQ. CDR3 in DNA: TGCGCCAGCAGCCCCCCGGCGGGGCCGGGCGGGGAGCTGTTTTTT. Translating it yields CASSPPAGPGGELFF.